One and the same sample provided the 25 T cell receptor delta chains below, sequenced in a study of gamma-delta T cells after stem cell transplantation. TCRdb reanalysed the RT-PCR reads with CATT. Here the sample spans 4,500 to 5,500 delta-chain clones, around a tenth being singletons. What was sequenced was gamma-delta T cells. All receptors derive from a human donor. It is not recorded whose cells these are; they may come from a transplant donor.

About this clone itself: The translation of this DNA and the TCRdb protein of a much larger clone differ at residue 11, probably owing to a read error; the protein shown here is translated from the DNA. V is TRDV2 and J is TRDJ1; the match to TRDD3 covers 8 bases. The CDR3 has 16 amino acids. Trimming removed 3 bases from V and 3 bases from J; junction bases left unmatched: 11. Germline V CDR1 and CDR2: GEAIGNYY, EKD. The CDR3 nucleotides read TGTGCCTGTGACTCCCTGGGGGACCAGTACGCCGATAAACTCATCTTT. This translates into CACDSLGDQYADKLIF.

The chain links TRDV2 to TRDJ1; 13 nucleotides match TRDD3. Germline CDR1 and CDR2: GEAIGNYY and EKD. CDR3 length: 17 residues. V lost 3 bases to trimming and J lost 2 bases; unmatched junction nucleotides: 8. CDR3 coding DNA: TGTGCCTGTGACTACATACTGGGGGATACGTTGACCGATAAACTCATCTTT. Protein product: CACDYILGDTLTDKLIF.

By share, this clone ranks as medium-sized (0.01 to 0.1%). The chain uses TRDV2 and TRDJ3; 10 bases align to TRDD3. CDR3 length: 21 residues. The V gene's germline CDR1 is GEAIGNYY and CDR2 EKD. Losses at the gene ends were 0 bases for V and 0 bases for J; bases not matched to a gene: 10. CDR3 in amino acids: CACDTLLGDPKSSWDTRQMFF. DNA of the CDR3: TGTGCCTGTGACACCCTACTGGGGGATCCAAAAAGCTCCTGGGACACCCGACAGATGTTTTTC.

Within the sample, this clone is medium-sized. The rearrangement uses TRDV2 and TRDJ1, with D possibly TRDD3 on 6 matching bases. The CDR3 length is 21 residues. The V gene lost 3 bases and the J gene lost 4 bases, with 35 bases spanning the gap. The germline V gene encodes CDR1 GEAIGNYY and CDR2 EKD. The CDR3 protein is CACDPLSWGLRGGGPGDKLIF. In DNA form, the CDR3 reads TGTGCCTGTGACCCCCTTTCCTGGGGACTACGCGGAGGGGGACCAGGCGATAAACTCATCTTT.

V and J are TRDV2 and TRDJ1; tentatively, D is TRDD3 (6 bases). Germline values: CDR1 GEAIGNYY, CDR2 EKD. CDR3 length equals 20 residues. Deletions cut 1 base from V and 0 bases from J, with 26 bases between. CDR3 bases: TGTGCCTGTGACACGGTTCGGGGACGTCTCGGGGATGGTTACACCGATAAACTCATCTTT. It is translated as CACDTVRGRLGDGYTDKLIF.

There are a few counts of this clone. This sequence joins TRDV1 and TRDJ1; 9 nucleotides match TRDD3. The CDR3 totals 14 residues. J was trimmed by 1 base and V by 7 bases; bases with no gene match: 4. Germline V gene sequence: CDR1 TSWWSYY, CDR2 QGS. The CDR3 nucleotides are TGTGCTCTTGACAACTGGGGGAGCACCGATAAACTCATCTTT. Encoded protein: CALDNWGSTDKLIF.

This clone turned up a few times. This sample also contains other DNA sequences that code for the same CDR3. The chain couples TRDV2 to TRDJ1; D may be TRDD2 or TRDD3 (6 bases each). Trimming removed 1 base at V and 0 bases at J, with 29 bases between. The CDR3 contains 21 residues. CDR1 and CDR2 from the germline V gene are GEAIGNYY and EKD. The CDR3 region has the DNA TGTGCCTGTGACACAGTAGCTCCTACCCGTACCGGAGGATACTACACCGATAAACTCATCTTT. The encoded protein is CACDTVAPTRTGGYYTDKLIF.

Worth noting for this clone: Only one base separates this from a far larger clonotype, so it likely reflects a read error. This specimen includes other DNA sequences encoding the same CDR3. The chain has TRDV2 and TRDJ1, with D uncertain. The CDR3 is 15 amino acids. Germline V gives CDR1 GEAIGNYY, CDR2 EKD. CDR3 in amino acids: CACDTVGTDTDKLIF. In nucleotides, the CDR3 is TGTGCCTGCGACACCGTTGGGACTGACACCGATAAACTCATCTTT.

A note on this clone: The sample holds other DNA sequences that translate to the same CDR3. The chain is built from TRDV2 and TRDJ1; 8 bases are a match to TRDD3. This CDR3 has 18 amino acids. V gave up 1 base and J gave up 2 bases; unmatched junction bases: 14. CDR1 and CDR2 (germline): GEAIGNYY, EKD. CDR3 loop: CACDTLTSRGIATDKLIF. The CDR3 region has the DNA TGTGCCTGTGACACTCTGACTTCCCGGGGGATAGCGACCGATAAACTCATCTTT.

Sample share makes this clone medium-sized. The chain uses TRDV2 and TRDJ1, with 12 nucleotides matching TRDD3. With V trimmed by 1 base and J by 3 bases, 8 bases remained unmatched. Germline V gene data show CDR1 as GEAIGNYY and CDR2 as EKD. CDR3 size: 17 residues. The CDR3 sequence is CACDTLAGGYGSDKLIF. For the CDR3, the DNA is TGTGCCTGTGACACGTTAGCTGGGGGATACGGTTCCGATAAACTCATCTTT.

This clone is medium-sized in the sample. This chain uses TRDV2 with TRDJ1; D is perhaps TRDD3 (5 bases). V lost 5 bases and J 2 bases, leaving 17 bases between the germline ends. Germline CDR1 GEAIGNYY, CDR2 EKD. This CDR3 contains 15 residues. CDR3 residues: CACVTLARDTDKLIF. The CDR3 region has the DNA TGTGCCTGTGTTACCTTGGCTAGGGATACCGATAAACTCATCTTT.

There are a few counts of this clone. Distinct nucleotide sequences in the sample also encode this CDR3. V is TRDV2 and J is TRDJ1; 7 bases match TRDD3. This CDR3 is built from 17 residues. Germline CDR1 and CDR2: GEAIGNYY and EKD. V lost 1 base to trimming and J lost 1 base; unmatched junction nucleotides: 11. CDR3 protein: CACDTVAGGYATDKLIF. As DNA, the CDR3 is TGTGCCTGTGACACTGTGGCTGGGGGTTACGCCACCGATAAACTCATCTTT.

This clone appeared a few times. The chain has TRDV2 and TRDJ1, with 8 bases aligning to TRDD3. CDR3 length: 16 residues. Germline lookup yields CDR1 GEAIGNYY and CDR2 EKD. V dropped 1 base and J dropped 0; count of bases not matched to a gene: 6. CDR3 sequence: CACDTVGYAYTDKLIF. CDR3 in DNA: TGTGCCTGTGACACGGTGGGATACGCCTACACCGATAAACTCATCTTT.

This clone was counted only a few times. Since a much larger clone is just one base distant, this may be a read error. No DNA is shown, since the ends of the CDR3 on it are uncertain; the CDR3 is the one TCRdb lists. The chain carries TRDV2 and TRDJ1; no check of the table's D call, TRDD3, against the DNA was made. The CDR3 spans 19 amino acids, including both terminal residues. The germline CDR1 and CDR2 sequences are GEAIGNYY and EKD. CDR3 region: CACDTLDGGYTPYTDKLIF.

This clone was seen a handful of times. TCRdb shows a much larger clone's protein in place of this DNA's translation, and the two differ at residue 7, likely through a read error; the protein shown is translated from the DNA. The chain links TRDV2 to TRDJ1; D call uncertain. The germline V and J ends were trimmed by 2 bases and 4 bases, with 19 bases remaining between them. CDR1 and CDR2 from the germline V gene are GEAIGNYY and EKD. The CDR3 runs 16 residues. The CDR3 reads CACDSLEDDGDDKLIF. CDR3 sequence (DNA): TGTGCCTGTGACAGCCTGGAGGATGACGGAGACGATAAACTCATCTTT.

This clone was detected a few times. One end of the junction varies from germline; a read error may be responsible. This sample includes further DNA sequences coding for the same CDR3. The rearrangement links TRDV2 to TRDJ3, with D possibly matching TRDD3 (5 bases). There are 18 residues in the CDR3. CDR1 is GEAIGNYY and CDR2 is EKD in the germline V gene. In DNA form, the CDR3 reads TGTGCCTGCGACACGGGGACCGTTGGGACCTGGGACACCCGACAGATGTTTTTC. This translates into CACDTGTVGTWDTRQMFF.

A word on this clone: A far more abundant clone sits one base away, making this likely a read error. The rearrangement joins TRDV2 to TRDJ1, with D perhaps TRDD3 (6 bases). CDR1 is GEAIGNYY and CDR2 is EKD in the germline V gene. V was shortened by 2 bases and J by 0 bases, with 39 bases between the two germline ends. The CDR3 is made up of 24 amino acids. The CDR3 sequence: CACDIVSSNDPGDPLNYYTDKLIF. Here the CDR3 DNA reads TGTGCCTGTGACATCGTTTCCTCTAATGATCCTGGGGATCCACTCAACTACTACACCGATAAACTCATCTTT.

This clone was seen a few times. A read error may explain this, as a much larger clone is one base away. The DNA for the CDR3 is TGTGCCTGTGACGTTATATCCCCCGCTGGGGGATCGGAATTACCGTACACCGATGAACTCATCTTT. This translates into CACDVISPAGGSELPYTDELIF. The chain is built from TRDV2 and TRDJ1, with 9 positions matching TRDD3. CDR3 length equals 22 residues. Germline-derived CDR1 and CDR2 are GEAIGNYY and EKD.

This clone appeared a few times. This DNA translates differently at residue 10 from the TCRdb protein, which is that of a much larger clone; a read error is likely, and the protein shown is the DNA's own translation. The chain joins TRDV2 to TRDJ1; TRDD3 agrees at 7 bases. V dropped 6 bases and J dropped 4; count of bases not matched to a gene: 13. Germline V lookup: CDR1 GEAIGNYY, CDR2 EKD. This CDR3 is built from 15 residues. The CDR3 spells CACLELGHLVDKLIF. DNA for the CDR3: TGTGCCTGTCTTGAACTGGGGCATTTGGTCGATAAACTCATCTTT.

This clone was counted only a few times. With a far larger clone one base away, a read error is the likely cause. The identical CDR3 is also encoded by other nucleotide sequences in the sample. V usage is TRDV2 and J usage is TRDJ1, with 8 nucleotides matching TRDD3. This CDR3 is 15 amino acids long. Germline loops: CDR1 GEAIGNYY, CDR2 EKD. This CDR3 reads CACVHLLGDTDKLIF. Here the CDR3 DNA reads TGTGCCTGTGTCCATCTCCTGGGGGACACCGATAAACTCATCTTC.

The chain is built from TRDV2 and TRDJ1; TRDD3 matches 8 bases. The CDR3 runs 21 residues. The V gene's germline CDR1 is GEAIGNYY and CDR2 EKD. The V and J ends lost 2 bases and 0 bases, in that order; junction bases with no gene match: 22. The CDR3 region has the DNA TGTGCCTGTGACAATCTGGGACTGGGGGCTCCGTACCCCCAGTACACCGATAAACTCATCTTT. Protein: CACDNLGLGAPYPQYTDKLIF.

This clone is termed medium-sized. CDR3 amino acids: CACEGLGDTPYTDKLIF. Here the CDR3 DNA reads TGTGCCTGTGAGGGGCTGGGGGATACACCGTACACCGATAAACTCATCTTT. This chain uses TRDV2 with TRDJ1; 11 bases map to TRDD3. With 4 bases clipped from V and 0 bases from J, the junction kept 9 bases outside the gene matches. CDR1 GEAIGNYY and CDR2 EKD come from the germline V gene. CDR3 length: 17 residues.

This chain joins TRDV3 and TRDJ1; 9 bases are a match to TRDD3. Losses at the gene ends were 3 bases for V and 1 base for J; bases not matched to a gene: 15. This CDR3 region has 17 residues. Germline V gives CDR1 TVYSNPD, CDR2 GDNSRS (reference sequence). CDR3 sequence (DNA): TGTGCCTTCACACTTCAGGGACTGGGGGAGTGCACCGATAAACTCATCTTT. It specifies CAFTLQGLGECTDKLIF.

This clone is medium-sized by share. Just one base apart from a much larger clone, this may be a read error. V and J are TRDV2 and TRDJ1; 7 bases agree with TRDD3. Trimming took 0 bases from V and 0 from J; bases not matched to a gene: 15. Germline V gene data show CDR1 as GEAIGNYY and CDR2 as EKD. The length of the CDR3 is 19 residues. As DNA, the CDR3 is TGTGCCTGTGACACCGTTCGTACTGGGGTATCTAGGTACACCGATAAACTCATCTTT. Protein product: CACDTVRTGVSRYTDKLIF.

With regard to this clone: A read error may explain this, as a much larger clone is one base away. This sample includes further DNA sequences coding for the same CDR3. The chain is built from TRDV2 and TRDJ1, with D hard to call. The CDR3 spans 15 residues. Germline values: CDR1 GEAIGNYY, CDR2 EKD. Written as DNA, the CDR3 is TGTGCCTGTGACGGCATCTCCTCGAACACCGATAAGCTCATCTTT. Its protein is CACDGISSNTDKLIF.